The present TCR beta chain was sequenced within a study of T cell repertoires in aging, cancer and after chemotherapy. Overall study: Donor ages fell into six groups from 30 or younger up to 70 or older. Study-level findings and limits: Untreated cancer patients had significantly lower blood TCR diversity than age-matched healthy donors. In healthy donors, age-related TCR diversity loss mainly reflected lost richness.

This clonotype was observed a handful of times. The antigen is undetermined. The CDR3 contains 16 residues. Germline V lookup: CDR1 MNHEY, CDR2 SVGAGI. V gave up 3 bases and J gave up 2 bases, with 15 bases separating them. The template was genomic DNA from peripheral blood, not RNA. Rearranged V-D-J TRB sequences were amplified with a mixed TRB-A/B primer pool. TCRdb ran MiXCR on the multiplex PCR reads and lists one entry per CDR3 protein. This sample has some 9,700 distinct CDR3 sequences, with around 33% found just once. Input material: blood. This TCR came from a human donor in good health. The V and J genes are TRBV6-5 and TRBJ2-3, with D unclear. This chain's CDR3 is CASSYGRRQHTDTQYF. The CDR3 coding sequence is TGTGCCAGCAGTTATGGAAGGCGTCAGCACACAGATACGCAGTATTTT.